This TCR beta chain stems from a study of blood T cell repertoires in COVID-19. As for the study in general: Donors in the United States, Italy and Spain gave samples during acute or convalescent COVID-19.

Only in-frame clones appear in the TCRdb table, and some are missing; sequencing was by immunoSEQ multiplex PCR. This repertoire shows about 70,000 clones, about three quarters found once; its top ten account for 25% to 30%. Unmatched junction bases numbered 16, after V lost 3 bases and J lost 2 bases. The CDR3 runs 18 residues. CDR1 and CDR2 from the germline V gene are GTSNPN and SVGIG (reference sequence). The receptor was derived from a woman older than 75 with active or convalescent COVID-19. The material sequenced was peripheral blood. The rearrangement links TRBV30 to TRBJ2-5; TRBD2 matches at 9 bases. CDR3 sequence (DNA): TGTGCCTGGAGGGGGAGGGCTAGCGGGGCGGAGATTCAAGAGACCCAGTACTTC. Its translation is CAWRGRASGAEIQETQYF. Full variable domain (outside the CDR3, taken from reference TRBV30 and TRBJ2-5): SQTIHQWPATLVQPVGSPLSLECTVEGTSNPNLYWYRQAAGRGLQLLFYSVGIGQISSEVPQNLSASRPQDRQFILSSKKLLLSDSGFYLCAWRGRASGAEIQETQYFGPGTRLLVL.